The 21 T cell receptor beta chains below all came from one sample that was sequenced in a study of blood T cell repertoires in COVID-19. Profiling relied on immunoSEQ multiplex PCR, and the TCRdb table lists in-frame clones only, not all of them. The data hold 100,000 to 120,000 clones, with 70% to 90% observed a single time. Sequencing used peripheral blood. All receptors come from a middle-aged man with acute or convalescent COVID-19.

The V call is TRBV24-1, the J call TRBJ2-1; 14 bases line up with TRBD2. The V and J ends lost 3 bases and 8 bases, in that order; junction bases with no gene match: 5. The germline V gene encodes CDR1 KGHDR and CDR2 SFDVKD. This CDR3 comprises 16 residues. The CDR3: CATSDPTSGGVDEQFF. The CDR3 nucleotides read TGTGCCACCAGTGATCCGACTAGCGGGGGGGTCGATGAGCAGTTCTTC.

The CDR3 loop is CASSLYTGQGYFGYTF. As DNA, the CDR3 is TGTGCCAGCAGTTTATACACGGGACAGGGGTATTTTGGCTACACCTTC. The gene calls are TRBV28 and TRBJ1-2, with 10 bases that match TRBD1. The germline V gene encodes CDR1 MDHEN and CDR2 SYDVKM. There are 16 residues in the CDR3. J lost 7 bases, V lost 1 base, and 9 bases had no gene match.

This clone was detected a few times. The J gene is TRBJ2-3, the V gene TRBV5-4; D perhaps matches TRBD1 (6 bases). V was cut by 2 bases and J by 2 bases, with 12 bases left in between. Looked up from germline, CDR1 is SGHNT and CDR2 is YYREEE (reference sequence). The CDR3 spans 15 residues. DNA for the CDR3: TGTGCCAGCAGCTTCATTAACAGGGACACAGATACGCAGTATTTT. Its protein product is CASSFINRDTDTQYF.

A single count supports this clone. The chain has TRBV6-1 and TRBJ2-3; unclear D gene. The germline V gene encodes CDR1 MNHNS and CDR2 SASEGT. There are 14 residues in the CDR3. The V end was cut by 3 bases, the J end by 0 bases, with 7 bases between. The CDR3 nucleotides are TGTGCCAGCAGTGACAGGAAAAGCACAGATACGCAGTATTTT. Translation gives CASSDRKSTDTQYF.

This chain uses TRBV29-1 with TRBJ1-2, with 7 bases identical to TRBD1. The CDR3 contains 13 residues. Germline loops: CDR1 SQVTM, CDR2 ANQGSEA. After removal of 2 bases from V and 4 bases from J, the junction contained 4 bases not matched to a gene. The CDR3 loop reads CSVEQTGFYGYTF. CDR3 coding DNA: TGCAGCGTTGAACAGACAGGGTTCTATGGCTACACCTTC.

CDR3: CASSRQGMGGNTIYF. CDR3 bases: TGTGCCAGCAGTCGACAGGGTATGGGTGGAAACACCATATATTTT. The V gene is TRBV6-5, the J gene TRBJ1-3; 7 positions match TRBD1. This CDR3 spans 15 amino acids. J lost 3 bases, V lost 5 bases, and 7 bases had no gene match. CDR1 and CDR2 (germline): MNHEY, SVGAGI.

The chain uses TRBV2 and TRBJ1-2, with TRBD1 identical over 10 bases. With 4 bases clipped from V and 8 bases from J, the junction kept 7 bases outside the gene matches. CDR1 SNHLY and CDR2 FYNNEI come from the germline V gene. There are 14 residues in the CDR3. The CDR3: CASSGDRGILGYTF. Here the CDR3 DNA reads TGTGCCAGCAGTGGGGACAGGGGCATTTTAGGCTACACCTTC.

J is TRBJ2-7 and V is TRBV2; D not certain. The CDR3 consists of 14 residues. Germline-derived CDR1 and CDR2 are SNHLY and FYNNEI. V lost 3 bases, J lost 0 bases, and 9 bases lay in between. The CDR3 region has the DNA TGTGCCAGCAGTGACACAAGAAGCTCCTACGAGCAGTACTTC. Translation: CASSDTRSSYEQYF.

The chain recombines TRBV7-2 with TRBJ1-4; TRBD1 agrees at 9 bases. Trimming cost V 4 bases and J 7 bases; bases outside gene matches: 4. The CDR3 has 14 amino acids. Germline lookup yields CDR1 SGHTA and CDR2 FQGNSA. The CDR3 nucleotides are TGTGCCAGCAGCTCCGGGACAGGGAGTGAAAAACTGTTTTTT. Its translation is CASSSGTGSEKLFF.

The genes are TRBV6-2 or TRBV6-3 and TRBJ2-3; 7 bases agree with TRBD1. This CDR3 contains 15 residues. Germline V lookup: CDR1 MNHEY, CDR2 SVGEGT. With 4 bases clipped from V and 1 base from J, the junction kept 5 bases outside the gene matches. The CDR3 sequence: CASSFRQGGTDTQYF. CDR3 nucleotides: TGTGCCAGCAGTTTTAGACAGGGAGGCACAGATACGCAGTATTTT.

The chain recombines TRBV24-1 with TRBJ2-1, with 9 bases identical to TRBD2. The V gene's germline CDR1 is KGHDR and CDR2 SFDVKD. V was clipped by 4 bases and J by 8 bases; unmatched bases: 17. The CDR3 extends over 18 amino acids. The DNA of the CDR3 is TGTGCCACCAGTGAGGGAGTCTTAGCGGGGGCGCCTAGGGATGAGCAGTTCTTC. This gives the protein CATSEGVLAGAPRDEQFF.

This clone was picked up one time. The CDR3 protein is CASSTGQLSATNEKLFF. CDR3 sequence (DNA): TGTGCCAGCAGCACCGGACAGCTGTCCGCAACTAATGAAAAACTGTTTTTT. V usage is TRBV11-2 and J usage is TRBJ1-4; D might be TRBD1 (6 bases). This CDR3 has 17 residues. Per the germline V gene, CDR1 is SGHAT and CDR2 is FQNNGV. V lost 5 bases and J 0 bases, leaving 16 bases between the germline ends.

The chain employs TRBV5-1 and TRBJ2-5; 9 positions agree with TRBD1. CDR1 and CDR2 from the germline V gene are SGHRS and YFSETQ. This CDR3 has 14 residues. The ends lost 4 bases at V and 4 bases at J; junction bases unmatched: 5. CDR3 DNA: TGCGCCAGCAGCAATGCACAGGGGGCAGAGACCCAGTACTTC. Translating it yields CASSNAQGAETQYF.

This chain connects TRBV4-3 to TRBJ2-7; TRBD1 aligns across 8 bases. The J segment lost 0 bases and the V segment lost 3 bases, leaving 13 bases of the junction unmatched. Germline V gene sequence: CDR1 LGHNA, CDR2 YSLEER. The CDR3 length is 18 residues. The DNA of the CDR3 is TGCGCCAGCAGCCACCAATCCGCCGGGACAGGTAACTCCTACGAGCAGTACTTC. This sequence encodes CASSHQSAGTGNSYEQYF.

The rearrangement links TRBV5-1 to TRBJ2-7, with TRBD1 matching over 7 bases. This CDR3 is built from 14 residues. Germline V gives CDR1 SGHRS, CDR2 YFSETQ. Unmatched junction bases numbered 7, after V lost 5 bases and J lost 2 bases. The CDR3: CASSSGTVAYEQYF. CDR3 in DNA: TGCGCCAGCAGTTCCGGGACAGTTGCCTACGAGCAGTACTTC.

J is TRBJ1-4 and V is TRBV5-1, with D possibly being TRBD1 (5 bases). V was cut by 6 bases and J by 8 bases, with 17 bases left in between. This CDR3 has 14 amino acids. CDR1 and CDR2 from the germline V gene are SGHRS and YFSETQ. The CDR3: CASNFGGLEEKLFF. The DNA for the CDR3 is TGCGCCAGCAACTTCGGGGGTCTAGAGGAAAAACTGTTTTTT.

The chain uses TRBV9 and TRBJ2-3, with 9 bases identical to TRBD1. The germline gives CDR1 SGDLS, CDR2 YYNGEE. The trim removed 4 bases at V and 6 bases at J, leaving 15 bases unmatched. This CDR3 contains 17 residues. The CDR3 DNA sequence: TGTGCCAGCAGCATCGGTACGGGACAGGGCGTTTGGGATACGCAGTATTTT. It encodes CASSIGTGQGVWDTQYF.

The CDR3 DNA is TGTGCCAGCAGTTCAGAGGGGACAGGGCCTAACTATGGCTACACCTTC. Protein: CASSSEGTGPNYGYTF. This chain links TRBV9 with TRBJ1-2; 9 bases match TRBD1. The CDR3 has 16 amino acids. The germline gives CDR1 SGDLS, CDR2 YYNGEE. J gave up 0 bases and V 5 bases, and 8 bases lay outside the gene matches.

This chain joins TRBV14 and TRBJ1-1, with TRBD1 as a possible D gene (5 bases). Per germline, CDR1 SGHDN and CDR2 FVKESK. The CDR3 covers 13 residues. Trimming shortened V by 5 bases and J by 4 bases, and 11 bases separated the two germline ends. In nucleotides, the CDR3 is TGTGCCAGCAGCTCCCAGGGATTCACTGAAGCTTTCTTT. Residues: CASSSQGFTEAFF.

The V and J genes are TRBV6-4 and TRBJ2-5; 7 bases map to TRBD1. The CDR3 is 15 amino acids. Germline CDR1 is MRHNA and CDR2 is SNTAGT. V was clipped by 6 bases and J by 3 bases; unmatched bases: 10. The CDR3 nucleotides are TGTGCCAGCAGGAACCTGGGACAGCTTGAAGAGACCCAGTACTTC. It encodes CASRNLGQLEETQYF.

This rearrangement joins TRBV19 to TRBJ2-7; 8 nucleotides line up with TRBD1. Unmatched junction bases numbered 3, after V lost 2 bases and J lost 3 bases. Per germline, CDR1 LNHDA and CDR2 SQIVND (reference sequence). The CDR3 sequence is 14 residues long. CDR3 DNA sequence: TGTGCCAGTAGTATACAGGGGGCCTACTACGAGCAGTACTTC. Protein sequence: CASSIQGAYYEQYF.